These 25 T cell receptor beta chains were sequenced from one sample in a study of TIL therapy for anti-PD-1-resistant metastatic lung cancer. The libraries were made with immunoSEQ v3. Generated by immunoSEQ multiplex PCR, the TCRdb table keeps only in-frame clones and is missing some. The sample lists tens of thousands of clones; around four fifths were seen once. Time point given: pre-treatment sample, taken before nivolumab and TIL therapy. The sample here was blood, taken at baseline. The source is a person between 25 and 80 years old with non-small cell lung cancer.

This rearrangement joins TRBV18 to TRBJ1-1; 7 nucleotides agree with TRBD1. This CDR3 spans 14 amino acids. The J segment lost 5 bases and the V segment lost 2 bases, leaving 5 bases of the junction unmatched. The V gene's germline CDR1 is KGHSH and CDR2 LQKENI. CDR3 region: CASSPDRAWTEAFF. CDR3 nucleotides: TGTGCCAGCTCACCAGACAGGGCGTGGACTGAAGCTTTCTTT.

This clone has just a few counts. This chain links TRBV25-1 with TRBJ1-2, with a weak D call TRBD1 (5 bases). The germline V gene has CDR1 MGHDK and CDR2 SYGVNS. V lost 10 bases, J lost 5 bases, and 23 bases lay in between. CDR3 length: 15 amino acids. The CDR3 region has the DNA TGTGCCACCATTGGGTGGGAGAAGGGGCGGTATGGCTACACCTTC. Its translation: CATIGWEKGRYGYTF.

The CDR3: CASSSGEDNSPLHF. The CDR3 region has the DNA TGCGCCAGCAGCTCCGGGGAGGATAATTCACCCCTCCACTTT. The chain carries TRBV5-1 and TRBJ1-6, with no clear D. The CDR3 covers 14 residues. CDR1 SGHRS and CDR2 YFSETQ come from the germline V gene. Trimming removed 3 bases at V and 5 bases at J, with 9 bases between.

The DNA for the CDR3 is TGTGCCAGCAGTAAGTCGATGACAGGGGGAGCCTACGAGCAGTACTTC. Protein sequence: CASSKSMTGGAYEQYF. V usage is TRBV28 and J usage is TRBJ2-7; TRBD1 matches 9 bases. CDR1 and CDR2 from the germline V gene are MDHEN and SYDVKM. The CDR3 consists of 16 residues. J lost 2 bases, V lost 5 bases, and 10 bases had no gene match.

V usage is TRBV5-4 and J usage is TRBJ2-2; 8 bases agree with TRBD2. CDR3 length: 16 amino acids. Germline V lookup: CDR1 SGHNT, CDR2 YYREEE (reference sequence). J lost 4 bases, V lost 4 bases, and 9 bases had no gene match. The CDR3 sequence: CASSPGAGGTTGELFF. The CDR3 DNA sequence: TGTGCCAGCAGCCCGGGTGCGGGAGGCACCACCGGGGAGCTGTTTTTT.

The chain has TRBV9 and TRBJ2-3; weak D call: TRBD1 (6 bases). Trimming pared 0 bases from V and 6 bases from J, leaving 17 bases between. The germline V gene encodes CDR1 SGDLS and CDR2 YYNGEE. The length of the CDR3 is 16 residues. CDR3: CASSVGTASLGDTQYF. The CDR3 coding sequence is TGTGCCAGCAGCGTAGGGACAGCTTCCCTAGGGGATACGCAGTATTTT. The full variable domain, its missing parts supplied by reference TRBV9 and TRBJ2-3, is DSGVTQTPKHLITATGQRVTLRCSPRSGDLSVYWYQQSLDQGLQFLIQYYNGEERAKGNILERFSAQQFPDLHSELNLSSLELGDSALYFCASSVGTASLGDTQYFGPGTRLTVL.

The genes are TRBV11-2 and TRBJ2-3, with 11 positions matching TRBD2. This CDR3 has 16 amino acids. CDR1 is SGHAT and CDR2 is FQNNGV in the germline V gene. With V trimmed by 4 bases and J by 6 bases, 9 bases remained unmatched. The CDR3, as DNA: TGTGCCAGCAGCTCCGATCTAGCGGGGGGTACCGATACGCAGTATTTT. It translates to CASSSDLAGGTDTQYF.

The chain uses TRBV4-1 and TRBJ2-7; D possibly corresponds to TRBD1 (7 bases). V lost 3 bases, J lost 3 bases, and 15 bases lay in between. Germline V gives CDR1 MGHRA, CDR2 YSYEKL. This CDR3 is 15 amino acids long. The CDR3 spells CASSQAGQGGYEQYF. As DNA, the CDR3 is TGCGCCAGCAGCCAGGCCGGGCAGGGGGGCTACGAGCAGTACTTC.

The chain carries TRBV30 and TRBJ2-7; D is possibly TRBD1 (6 bases). Deletions cut 1 base from V and 4 bases from J, with 11 bases between. The length of the CDR3 is 13 residues. Germline V gives CDR1 GTSNPN, CDR2 SVGIG (reference sequence). The CDR3 DNA is TGTGCCTGGAGTGCGGACAGAGATTACGAGCAGTACTTC. This codes for CAWSADRDYEQYF.

The chain employs TRBV7-2 and TRBJ2-4; TRBD1 might be the D (5 bases). CDR1 and CDR2 from the germline V gene are SGHTA and FQGNSA. This CDR3 contains 17 residues. V lost 1 base, J lost 0 bases, and 13 bases lay in between. Here the CDR3 reads CASSLEWAGLAKNIQYF. The CDR3 DNA is TGTGCCAGCAGCTTAGAGTGGGCAGGGCTAGCCAAAAACATTCAGTACTTC.

Only a few counts were recorded for this clone. DNA of the CDR3: TGTGCCAGCAGGGATTTCACAGCGGAAGCTTTCTTT. Amino acid sequence: CASRDFTAEAFF. V usage is TRBV2 and J usage is TRBJ1-1; D call uncertain. V was pared by 6 bases and J by 8 bases, with 13 bases between. This CDR3 contains 12 residues. The germline CDR1 and CDR2 sequences are SNHLY and FYNNEI.

The chain uses TRBV6-1 and TRBJ2-1; 9 bases are shared with TRBD1. V lost 6 bases and J lost 8; bases outside the gene matches: 11. This CDR3 comprises 15 residues. Germline assignment: CDR1 MNHNS and CDR2 SASEGT. CDR3 DNA: TGTGCCAGCAGAAAGCCCGGGACAGGGATGCATGAGCAGTTCTTC. This gives the protein CASRKPGTGMHEQFF.

V gene TRBV6-4 combines with J gene TRBJ2-3, with TRBD1 matching over 8 bases. From germline, CDR1 is MRHNA and CDR2 SNTAGT. The CDR3 is 14 amino acids. After removal of 0 bases from V and 4 bases from J, the junction contained 0 bases not matched to a gene. CDR3 in DNA: TGTGCCAGCAGTGACTCACAGGGGGCAGATACGCAGTATTTT. It encodes CASSDSQGADTQYF.

This chain connects TRBV2 to TRBJ1-1, with unresolved D. Trimming took 4 bases from V and 5 from J, leaving 14 bases between them. This CDR3 is 14 amino acids long. Germline CDR1 is SNHLY and CDR2 is FYNNEI. The CDR3 loop reads CASSVSGLRTEAFF. CDR3 coding DNA: TGTGCCAGCAGTGTCAGCGGGCTGAGGACTGAAGCTTTCTTT.

The chain joins TRBV9 to TRBJ2-1, with no clear D. V was cut by 0 bases and J by 9 bases, with 19 bases left in between. The length of the CDR3 is 16 residues. Germline CDR1 SGDLS, CDR2 YYNGEE. The CDR3 loop is CASSVVGGDLQFEQFF. CDR3 nucleotide sequence: TGTGCCAGCAGCGTAGTAGGTGGAGACTTACAGTTTGAGCAGTTCTTC. Looking up the rest from reference TRBV9 and TRBJ2-1 gives the full variable domain: DSGVTQTPKHLITATGQRVTLRCSPRSGDLSVYWYQQSLDQGLQFLIQYYNGEERAKGNILERFSAQQFPDLHSELNLSSLELGDSALYFCASSVVGGDLQFEQFFGPGTRLTVL.

This clone was seen just once. The chain is built from TRBV27 and TRBJ1-6; unclear D gene. Trimming removed 4 bases from V and 8 bases from J, with 15 bases in between. This CDR3 has 15 amino acids. In germline, CDR1 is MNHEY, CDR2 SMNVEV (reference sequence). CDR3 residues: CASSSWVSGDSPLHF. In nucleotides, the CDR3 is TGTGCCAGCAGTTCCTGGGTCTCCGGGGATTCACCCCTCCACTTT.

CDR3 sequence (DNA): TGTGCCAGCAGTCCGGTGGGACTCTCGAACACCGGGGAGCTGTTTTTT. Translating it yields CASSPVGLSNTGELFF. The chain combines TRBV28 with TRBJ2-2, with a possible D match to TRBD2 (6 bases). With 5 bases removed from V and 0 bases from J, the gap between germline ends came to 13 bases. There are 16 residues in the CDR3. In germline, CDR1 is MDHEN, CDR2 SYDVKM.

Comment on this clone: The junction differs from germline at one of its ends, possibly a read error. The chain uses TRBV18 and TRBJ2-7, with unresolved D. CDR1 and CDR2 from the germline V gene are KGHSH and LQKENI. The CDR3 is made up of 12 amino acids. The CDR3 protein is CASSPYSYKQYF. CDR3 nucleotide sequence: TGTGCCAGCTCACCATACAGCTACAAGCAGTACTTC.

This clone was picked up one time. This chain connects TRBV7-2 to TRBJ1-1, with TRBD1 as a possible D gene (6 bases). Per germline, CDR1 SGHTA and CDR2 FQGNSA. The CDR3 runs to 15 residues. Trimming shortened V by 1 base and J by 4 bases, and 13 bases separated the two germline ends. CDR3 in DNA: TGTGCCAGCAGCTTAGTAGGGGGGGCGGGCACTGAAGCTTTCTTT. Translation: CASSLVGGAGTEAFF.

This rearrangement joins TRBV2 to TRBJ2-2; the D gene is possibly TRBD1 (6 bases). The germline gives CDR1 SNHLY, CDR2 FYNNEI. This CDR3 comprises 18 residues. The V and J ends lost 2 bases and 6 bases respectively, with 22 bases between them. In DNA, the CDR3 is TGTGCCAGCAGTGAACCGGGTGGGGGACAAAGGAAGCCCGGGGAGCTGTTTTTT. The encoded protein is CASSEPGGGQRKPGELFF.

The gene calls are TRBV5-4 and TRBJ1-2, with D maybe TRBD1 (5 bases). V lost 2 bases and J 8 bases, leaving 16 bases between the germline ends. Germline V CDR1 and CDR2: SGHNT, YYREEE (reference sequence). CDR3 length: 14 amino acids. The CDR3 nucleotides are TGTGCCAGCAGCTTAATCAGGGAAGGTGAGGGCTACACCTTC. Translating it yields CASSLIREGEGYTF.

The chain has TRBV15 and TRBJ2-1, with 7 positions matching TRBD2. CDR1 and CDR2 (germline): LNHNV, YYDKDF (reference sequence). The CDR3 consists of 14 residues. The trim removed 8 bases at V and 9 bases at J, leaving 13 bases unmatched. The CDR3: CATARAGIKGEQFF. DNA for the CDR3: TGTGCCACCGCCAGAGCGGGGATAAAGGGTGAGCAGTTCTTC.

The chain joins TRBV21-1 to TRBJ1-3. TRBV21-1 is assigned pseudogene status. The CDR3 length is 16 residues. CDR3 sequence reads: CASSNFRQIPGNTIYF. CDR3 DNA: TGTGCCAGCAGCAATTTTCGGCAGATCCCTGGAAACACCATATATTTT.

The rearrangement links TRBV19 to TRBJ1-2; D is unresolved. Germline-derived CDR1 and CDR2 are LNHDA and SQIVND (reference sequence). V was pared by 7 bases and J by 5 bases, with 14 bases between. This CDR3 contains 13 residues. Written as DNA, the CDR3 is TGTGCCAGTAAGGAGATAGCGGGGTATGGCTACACCTTC. Encoded protein: CASKEIAGYGYTF.

CDR3 region: CASTKGGGRLCNQPQHF. CDR3 DNA sequence: TGTGCCAGCACCAAGGGGGGGGGAAGGCTTTGCAATCAGCCCCAGCATTTT. The chain links TRBV7-4 to TRBJ1-5; perhaps TRBD1 as D (6 bases). The CDR3 sequence is 17 residues long. V was shortened by 7 bases and J by 2 bases, with 21 bases between the two germline ends. Per germline, CDR1 SGHVT and CDR2 SQSDAQ.